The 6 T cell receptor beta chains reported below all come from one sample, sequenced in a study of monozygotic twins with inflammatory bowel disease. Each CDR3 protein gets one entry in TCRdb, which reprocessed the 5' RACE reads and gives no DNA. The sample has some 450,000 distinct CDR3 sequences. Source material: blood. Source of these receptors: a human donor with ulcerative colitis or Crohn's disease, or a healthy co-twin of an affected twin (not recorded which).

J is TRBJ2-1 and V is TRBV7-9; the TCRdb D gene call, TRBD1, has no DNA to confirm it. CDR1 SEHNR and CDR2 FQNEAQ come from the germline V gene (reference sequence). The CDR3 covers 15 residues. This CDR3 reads CASSLQGDRANEQFF.

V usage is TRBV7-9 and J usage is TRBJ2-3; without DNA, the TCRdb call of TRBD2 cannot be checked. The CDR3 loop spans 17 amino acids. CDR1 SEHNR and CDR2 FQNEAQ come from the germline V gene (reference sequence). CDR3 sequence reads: CASSLGRTSGSTDTQYF.

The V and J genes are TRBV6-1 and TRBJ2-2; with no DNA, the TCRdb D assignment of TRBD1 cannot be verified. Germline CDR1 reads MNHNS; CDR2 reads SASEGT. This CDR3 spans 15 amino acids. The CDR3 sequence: CATLPGPGNTGELFF.

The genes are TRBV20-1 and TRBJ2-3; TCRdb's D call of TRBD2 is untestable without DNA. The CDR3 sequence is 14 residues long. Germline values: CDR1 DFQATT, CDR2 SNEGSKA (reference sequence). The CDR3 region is CSTSMAGGPDTQYF.

CDR3 sequence: CASSTRPGAAYEQYF. The chain joins TRBV12-3 or TRBV12-4 to TRBJ2-7; the D gene TCRdb calls, TRBD1, cannot be checked with no DNA. The CDR3 sequence is 15 residues long.

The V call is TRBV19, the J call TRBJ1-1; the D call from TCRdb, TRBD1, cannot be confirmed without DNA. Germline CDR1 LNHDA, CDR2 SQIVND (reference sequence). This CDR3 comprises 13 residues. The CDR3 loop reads CASIKTGSTEAFF.